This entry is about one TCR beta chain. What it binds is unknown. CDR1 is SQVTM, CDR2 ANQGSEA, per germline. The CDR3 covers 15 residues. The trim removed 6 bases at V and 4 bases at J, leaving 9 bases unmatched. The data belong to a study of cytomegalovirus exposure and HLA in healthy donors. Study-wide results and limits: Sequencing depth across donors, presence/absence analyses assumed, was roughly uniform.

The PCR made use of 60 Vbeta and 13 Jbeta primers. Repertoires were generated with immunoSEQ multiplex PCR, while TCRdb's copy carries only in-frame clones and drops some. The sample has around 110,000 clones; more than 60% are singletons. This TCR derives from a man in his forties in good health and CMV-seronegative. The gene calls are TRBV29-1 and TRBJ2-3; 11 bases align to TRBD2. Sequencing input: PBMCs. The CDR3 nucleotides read TGCAGCGTCCTATCTACTAGCGGGGGCGCAGATACGCAGTATTTT. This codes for CSVLSTSGGADTQYF.